Below, one T cell receptor (beta chain) is given with its context. The sample is drawn from a study of tumor-infiltrating lymphocytes in primary liver carcinoma. From roughly 20-30 mg of unsorted bulk tissue, DNA and RNA were co-extracted together. Through surgical resection, the patients' primary liver carcinoma was treated. The patients, who had chronic HBV infection, were treatment-naive (untreated). Researchers generated TCR beta cDNA from 500 ng of total RNA, relying on a constant-region primer. Library construction for TCR beta comprised three nested multiplex PCR rounds performed with slightly modified ARM-PCR. Forward primers for TRBV1-TRBV30 and a C-beta reverse primer served the first two PCR rounds, at around 11 cycles each. Each CDR3 protein is one row after TCRdb ran MiXCR on the multiplex PCR reads. The sample shows approximately 110,000 distinct CDR3 sequences, around 84% of them seen only once.

This CDR3 region has 16 residues. Germline assignment: CDR1 MNHEY and CDR2 SVGEGT. The chain links TRBV6-2 or TRBV6-3 to TRBJ1-2; D gene unclear. This clonotype was obtained from a man aged 35-49 years with primary liver carcinoma and hepatitis B virus infection. The sample taken for sequencing was liver tumor tissue from sampling region 3. Regarding subset: tumor region T3, left-lateral pole. In DNA form, the CDR3 reads TGTGGCAGTGGTCCAAGCGGAACCTTTACATTCTATGGCTACACCTTC. Translation: CGSGPSGTFTFYGYTF.